This T cell receptor beta chain stems from a study of blood T cell repertoires in COVID-19. About the research overall: Acute and convalescent COVID-19 specimens originated in the United States, Italy and Spain. The analysed material was cDNA or gDNA that came from T cells, B-cell-depleted T cells, or PBMCs.

The authors' processing: Reference gene primer amplification gave nucleated cell count estimates. Generated by immunoSEQ multiplex PCR, the TCRdb table keeps only in-frame clones and is missing some. Clonal size and the V and J genes are those of that table, whereas D and trimming came from the DNA. The data contain 650,000 to 800,000 clones, about 90% of them seen just once; the ten biggest clones take up roughly 0.25%. Germline V lookup: CDR1 SNHLY, CDR2 FYNNEI. With 1 base clipped from V and 4 bases from J, the junction kept 6 bases outside the gene matches. The CDR3 consists of 15 residues. The receptor's source is a woman aged 18 to 35 with acute or convalescent COVID-19. The genes are TRBV2 and TRBJ2-7, with 8 bases aligning to TRBD2. The specimen was peripheral blood. DNA of the CDR3: TGTGCCAGCAGTGAAGAGGGGACTAGGGATTACGAGCAGTACTTC. Amino acids: CASSEEGTRDYEQYF.